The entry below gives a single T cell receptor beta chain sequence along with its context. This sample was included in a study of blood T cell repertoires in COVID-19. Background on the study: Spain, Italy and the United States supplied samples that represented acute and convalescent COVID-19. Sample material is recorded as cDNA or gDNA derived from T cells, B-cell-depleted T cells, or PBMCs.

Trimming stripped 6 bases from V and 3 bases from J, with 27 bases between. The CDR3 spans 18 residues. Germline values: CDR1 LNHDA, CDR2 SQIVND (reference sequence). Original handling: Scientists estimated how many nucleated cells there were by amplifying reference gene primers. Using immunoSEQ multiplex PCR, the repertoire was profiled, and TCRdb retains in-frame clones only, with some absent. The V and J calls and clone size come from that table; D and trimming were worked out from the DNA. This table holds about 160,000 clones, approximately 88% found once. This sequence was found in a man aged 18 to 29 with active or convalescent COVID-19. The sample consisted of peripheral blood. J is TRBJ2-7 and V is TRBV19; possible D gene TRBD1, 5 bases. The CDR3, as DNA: TGTGCCAGTAGCATGAAACTCTACCAGGGTCCCCCACTCTACGAGCAGTACTTC. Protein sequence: CASSMKLYQGPPLYEQYF.